The clone carrying this T cell receptor (beta chain) was picked up a small number of times. The sample belongs to a study of T cells in narcolepsy. On the study more broadly: Healthy controls were enrolled alongside patients with narcolepsy type 1 or type 2.

Germline V gene lookup returns CDR1 WSHSY and CDR2 SAAADI. The CDR3 covers 13 residues. V lost 5 bases, J lost 3 bases, and 10 bases lay in between. Generated by immunoSEQ multiplex PCR, the TCRdb table keeps only in-frame clones and is missing some. The table includes tens of thousands of clones, roughly four fifths detected once. J is TRBJ1-2 and V is TRBV10-2, with D possibly TRBD1 on 5 matching bases. The sequence was obtained from a human donor with narcolepsy. The sequenced sample was CD45RA- memory CD4+ T cells from PBMCs. CDR3 nucleotides: TGCGCCAGCAGTACAGGTCGGGACTATGGCTACACCTTC. It encodes CASSTGRDYGYTF.